This T cell receptor (beta chain) was found in a study of T cell repertoires in cytomegalovirus infection. Study-level background: Recently described HLA-C-restricted plus well-studied HLA-B-restricted CMV epitopes were used. Public TCR beta signatures indicated both CMV infection and matching HLA type.

About this clonotype: Its antigen is not identified.

A single record per CDR3 protein comes from TCRdb applying MiXCR to the reads. The sample holds fewer than 650,000 distinct CDR3 sequences; over 35% are singletons and the top ten take 48%. From germline, CDR1 is DFQATT and CDR2 SNEGSKA (reference sequence). The CDR3 is 12 residues long. V lost 6 bases, J lost 8 bases, and 10 bases stayed unmatched. General study findings and limits: There were HLA-C-restricted CMV-specific TCR beta clonotypes dominating the ex vivo response.

This receptor was obtained from a human donor in good health (CMV status not recorded). Some clones in this sample may be carry-over from other donors' samples. V usage is TRBV20-1 and J usage is TRBJ2-7; 7 bases fit TRBD1. The material sequenced was cultured PBMCs, taken from culture after CMV antigen stimulation. The chain's CDR3 is CSATTGTAQQYF. The DNA of the CDR3 is TGCAGTGCCACGACAGGGACAGCCCAGCAGTACTTC.